The subject of this entry is one TCR beta chain. Its antigen is currently unknown. Libraries were prepared by immunoSEQ multiplex PCR; TCRdb keeps only in-frame clonotypes and omits some of them. The sample carries around 2,000 clones, 60% to 70% recorded once. This CDR3 spans 13 amino acids. V dropped 9 bases and J dropped 2 bases, with 13 bases sitting between them. The V gene's germline CDR1 is MGHDK and CDR2 SYGVNS. Tumor samples were obtained before definitive surgery or chemotherapy. The record originates from a study of high-grade serous ovarian cancer treatment subgroups. Study conclusions and caveats: Higher neoantigen levels went with greater TCR clonal relatedness. Only CDR3 was analyzed; CDR1 and CDR2 were not.

This clonotype originated in a human donor with high-grade serous ovarian cancer. This rearrangement joins TRBV25-1 to TRBJ1-1; D is ambiguous. The sample taken for sequencing was tumor tissue. The CDR3 region is CASGIGRNTEAFF. CDR3 sequence (DNA): TGTGCCAGTGGGATCGGGAGAAACACTGAAGCTTTCTTT.